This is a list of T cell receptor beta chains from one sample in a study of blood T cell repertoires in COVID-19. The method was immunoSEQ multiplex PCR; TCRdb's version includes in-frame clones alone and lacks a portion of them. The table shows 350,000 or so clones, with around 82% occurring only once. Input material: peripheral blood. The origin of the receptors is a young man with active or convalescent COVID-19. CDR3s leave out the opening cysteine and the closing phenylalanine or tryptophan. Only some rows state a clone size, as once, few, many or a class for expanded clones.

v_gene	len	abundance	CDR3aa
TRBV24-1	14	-	ATSDPTSGNTGELF
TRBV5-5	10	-	ASSLGAYEQY
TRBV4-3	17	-	ASSQEGTGGTSGSNEQF
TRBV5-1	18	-	ASSGIPGLAGGPGTGELF
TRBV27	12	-	ASSYRGRDYGYT
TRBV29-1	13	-	SAHLQGPSNYGYT
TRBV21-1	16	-	ASSPDISASGGRGEQY
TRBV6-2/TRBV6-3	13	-	ASSPSLGQQETQY
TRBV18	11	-	ASSPSVEGGLI
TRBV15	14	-	ATSTPRSGGADTQY
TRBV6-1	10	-	ASTERGLGYT
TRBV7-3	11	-	ASSLTSGYEQY
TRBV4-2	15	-	ASSQDSFLAGVNEQF
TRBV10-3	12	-	AISRDRELDTQY
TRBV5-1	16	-	ASSLVGQSGSGANVLT
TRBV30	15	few	AWSKWTGLATQETQY
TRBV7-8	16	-	ASSLGRWGPRSLGEQF
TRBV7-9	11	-	ASSPQIGVGYT
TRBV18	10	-	ASISETYEQY
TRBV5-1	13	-	ASSRGVAAYNEQF
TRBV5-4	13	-	ASSFDGGTNEKLF
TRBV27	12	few	ASNTGGAFSPLH
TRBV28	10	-	ASSQDNEKLF
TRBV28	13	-	ASSLLSSYNSPLH
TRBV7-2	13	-	ASSLVAGDNSPLH
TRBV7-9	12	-	ASSPRGEPYGYT
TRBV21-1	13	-	ASSKKHGAKNIQY
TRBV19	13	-	ASSRSNQRTGELF
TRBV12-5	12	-	ASVGGAGYNEQF